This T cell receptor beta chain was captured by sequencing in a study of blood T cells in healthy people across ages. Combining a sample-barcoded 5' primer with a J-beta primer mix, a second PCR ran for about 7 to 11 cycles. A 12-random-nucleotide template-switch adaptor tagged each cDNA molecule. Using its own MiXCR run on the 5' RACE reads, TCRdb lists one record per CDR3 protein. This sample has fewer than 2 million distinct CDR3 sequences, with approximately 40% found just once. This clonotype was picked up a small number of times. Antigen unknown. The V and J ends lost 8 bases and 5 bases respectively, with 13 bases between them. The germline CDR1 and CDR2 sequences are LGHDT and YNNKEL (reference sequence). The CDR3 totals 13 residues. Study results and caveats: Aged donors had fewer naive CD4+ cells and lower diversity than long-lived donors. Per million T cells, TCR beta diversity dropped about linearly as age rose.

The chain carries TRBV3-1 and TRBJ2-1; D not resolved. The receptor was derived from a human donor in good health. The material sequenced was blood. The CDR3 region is CASRPSGNNEQFF. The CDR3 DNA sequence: TGTGCCAGCCGGCCGTCCGGAAACAATGAGCAGTTCTTC.